Listed here are 10 T cell receptor beta chains from one sample, sequenced in a study of blood T cell repertoires in COVID-19. Using immunoSEQ multiplex PCR, the repertoire was profiled, and TCRdb retains in-frame clones only, with some absent. Of a few hundred thousand clones in the sample, roughly 85% were seen once. Sequenced: PBMCs or T cells enriched from blood (not recorded which). The receptors were sampled from a woman aged 45-59 years who had recovered from COVID-19.

This chain joins TRBV7-2 and TRBJ1-3; no firm D call. From germline, CDR1 is SGHTA and CDR2 FQGNSA. The V end was cut by 1 base, the J end by 0 bases, with 7 bases between. The CDR3 has 15 amino acids. CDR3 coding DNA: TGTGCCAGCAGCTTAGGCCCTAGCTCTGGAAACACCATATATTTT. Protein product: CASSLGPSSGNTIYF.

This clone came up once. The chain couples TRBV9 to TRBJ2-5; D ambiguous. There are 13 residues in the CDR3. Germline CDR1 is SGDLS and CDR2 is YYNGEE. Trimming left V 0 bases short and J 2 bases short, with 5 bases between. CDR3 amino acids: CASSVEEQETQYF. The CDR3 nucleotides read TGTGCCAGCAGCGTAGAAGAGCAAGAGACCCAGTACTTC.

Concerning this clone: Other DNA sequences of this sample code for an identical CDR3. The chain joins TRBV2 to TRBJ1-1, with 10 nucleotides matching TRBD1. The V and J ends lost 9 bases and 1 base, in that order; junction bases with no gene match: 2. CDR3 length: 13 residues. Germline loops: CDR1 SNHLY, CDR2 FYNNEI. CDR3 amino acids: CASRDRGNTEAFF. For the CDR3, the DNA is TGTGCCAGTAGGGACAGGGGGAACACTGAAGCTTTCTTT.

The count of this clone is one. This sequence joins TRBV18 and TRBJ2-7, with a tentative D call TRBD1 (5 bases). Germline V lookup: CDR1 KGHSH, CDR2 LQKENI. The CDR3 length is 13 residues. The V end lost 6 bases, the J end lost 4 bases, and 13 bases lay between the germline ends. Written as DNA, the CDR3 is TGTGCCAGCTCCGTTAGCAGGGAATACGAGCAGTACTTC. Its translation: CASSVSREYEQYF.

The gene calls are TRBV7-9 and TRBJ2-7; 7 bases are a match to TRBD1. The CDR3 sequence is 14 residues long. Germline assignment: CDR1 SEHNR and CDR2 FQNEAQ (reference sequence). Trimming cost V 2 bases and J 3 bases; bases outside gene matches: 4. The CDR3 protein is CASSLRDRGYEQYF. The CDR3 nucleotides read TGTGCCAGCAGCTTACGGGACAGAGGCTACGAGCAGTACTTC.

The chain links TRBV7-9 to TRBJ1-1; the D gene is possibly TRBD1 (5 bases). CDR1 is SEHNR, CDR2 FQNEAQ, per germline (reference sequence). The germline V and J ends were trimmed by 1 base and 4 bases, with 19 bases remaining between them. This CDR3 is built from 17 residues. CDR3 bases: TGTGCCAGCAGCTTAGTAGGGGTGGGATTGAAAGGCACTGAAGCTTTCTTT. Its translation: CASSLVGVGLKGTEAFF.

V and J are TRBV19 and TRBJ1-1; 7 nucleotides match TRBD1. The J segment lost 5 bases and the V segment lost 5 bases, leaving 5 bases of the junction unmatched. The CDR3 totals 13 residues. Germline-derived CDR1 and CDR2 are LNHDA and SQIVND (reference sequence). The CDR3 protein is CASSPGTETEAFF. The DNA for the CDR3 is TGTGCCAGTAGTCCAGGGACAGAGACTGAAGCTTTCTTT.

By sample share, this clone is medium-sized. The chain carries TRBV27 and TRBJ1-2, with 7 nucleotides matching TRBD1. The V segment lost 6 bases and the J segment 6 bases; nucleotides outside the gene matches: 10. Germline V gene data show CDR1 as MNHEY and CDR2 as SMNVEV (reference sequence). The CDR3 spans 14 residues. For the CDR3, the DNA is TGTGCCAGCAGCCGACAGGGTTACGTCGATGGCTACACCTTC. It encodes CASSRQGYVDGYTF.

The J gene is TRBJ2-7, the V gene TRBV9; TRBD1 aligns across 9 bases. Germline-derived CDR1 and CDR2 are SGDLS and YYNGEE. The CDR3 sequence is 15 residues long. V was clipped by 6 bases and J by 2 bases; unmatched bases: 9. Here the CDR3 reads CASILEQGAPYEQYF. The CDR3 bases are TGTGCCAGCATCCTAGAACAGGGGGCACCCTACGAGCAGTACTTC.

The chain couples TRBV18 to TRBJ1-1; D ambiguous. V lost 6 bases and J lost 7, with 12 bases in between. Germline CDR1 is KGHSH and CDR2 is LQKENI. This CDR3 has 12 amino acids. The DNA for the CDR3 is TGTGCCAGCTCCCTCTCCCGGGATGAAGCTTTCTTT. Protein: CASSLSRDEAFF.